One sample yielded the 8 T cell receptor beta chains listed below, sequenced in a study of OX40 agonist ivuxolimab in advanced cancers. Generated by immunoSEQ multiplex PCR, the TCRdb table keeps only in-frame clones and is missing some. The sample lists 50,000 to 85,000 clones, 85% occurring once. The sequencing here drew on CD4+ or CD8+ T cells sorted from blood, taken in a trial of the OX40 agonist ivuxolimab. These receptors were obtained from an adult with an advanced solid tumor such as melanoma, head and neck, liver or kidney cancer.

This clone occurred a few times. The gene calls are TRBV9 and TRBJ1-1; possibly TRBD1 for D (5 bases). The V gene's germline CDR1 is SGDLS and CDR2 YYNGEE. The CDR3 length is 13 residues. The V gene lost 2 bases and the J gene lost 7 bases, with 12 bases spanning the gap. CDR3 sequence reads: CASSVGPADEAFF. The CDR3 nucleotides are TGTGCCAGCAGCGTGGGACCGGCGGATGAAGCTTTCTTT.

The chain recombines TRBV5-4 with TRBJ2-2, with 7 bases identical to TRBD2. Losses at the gene ends were 5 bases for V and 6 bases for J; bases not matched to a gene: 4. The CDR3 length is 13 residues. CDR1 and CDR2 from the germline V gene are SGHNT and YYREEE (reference sequence). The CDR3 sequence is CASRGGGAGELFF. CDR3 sequence (DNA): TGTGCCAGCAGGGGCGGGGGTGCCGGGGAGCTGTTTTTT. The full variable domain, with the rest looked up from reference TRBV5-4 and TRBJ2-2, is ETGVTQSPTHLIKTRGQQVTLRCSSQSGHNTVSWYQQALGQGPQFIFQYYREEENGRGNFPPRFSGLQFPNYSSELNVNALELDDSALYLCASRGGGAGELFFGEGSRLTVL.

The chain recombines TRBV6-1 with TRBJ2-7; 7 bases agree with TRBD2. The CDR3 length is 18 residues. V was clipped by 3 bases and J by 3 bases; unmatched bases: 17. Germline values: CDR1 MNHNS, CDR2 SASEGT. DNA of the CDR3: TGTGCCAGCAGTGACCTAGCGGCCCGAACTAACCCGAGCTACGAGCAGTACTTC. Amino acid sequence: CASSDLAARTNPSYEQYF.

This chain uses TRBV5-4 with TRBJ2-3, with D possibly matching TRBD1 (6 bases). The germline gives CDR1 SGHNT, CDR2 YYREEE (reference sequence). The CDR3 contains 16 residues. Trimming stripped 0 bases from V and 0 bases from J, with 11 bases between. The CDR3 here is CASSLAGRGSTDTQYF. CDR3 DNA sequence: TGTGCCAGCAGCTTGGCCGGCAGGGGTAGCACAGATACGCAGTATTTT.

CDR3 amino acids: CASSLGPGLLYEQYF. For the CDR3, the DNA is TGTGCCAGCAGCTTAGGGCCGGGACTTCTCTACGAGCAGTACTTC. The rearrangement links TRBV7-2 to TRBJ2-7; D possibly corresponds to TRBD2 (6 bases). V was shortened by 1 base and J by 3 bases, with 13 bases between the two germline ends. The V gene's germline CDR1 is SGHTA and CDR2 FQGNSA. The CDR3 totals 15 residues.

V gene TRBV11-2 combines with J gene TRBJ2-7, with D possibly being TRBD2 (5 bases). V was pared by 5 bases and J by 4 bases, with 6 bases between. The CDR3 covers 11 residues. Germline loops: CDR1 SGHAT, CDR2 FQNNGV. CDR3 DNA sequence: TGTGCCAGCAGCAGGGAGTACGAGCAGTACTTC. It codes for CASSREYEQYF.

The chain couples TRBV19 to TRBJ2-7; D is unresolved. Per germline, CDR1 LNHDA and CDR2 SQIVND (reference sequence). The CDR3 extends over 13 amino acids. Trimming took 3 bases from V and 1 from J, leaving 7 bases between them. Here the CDR3 DNA reads TGTGCCAGTAGTATGAGCGTGTCCTACGAGCAGTACTTC. This encodes CASSMSVSYEQYF.

The rearrangement uses TRBV5-5 and TRBJ2-7; D not resolved. Germline assignment: CDR1 SGHKS and CDR2 YYEKEE (reference sequence). With 0 bases removed from V and 4 bases from J, the gap between germline ends came to 5 bases. The CDR3 is 12 amino acids. The CDR3 is CASSLEHYEQYF. CDR3 nucleotide sequence: TGTGCCAGCAGCTTGGAGCATTACGAGCAGTACTTC.